Each of the 27 T cell receptor beta chains below was sequenced from the same sample in a study of T cells in women clearing cervical HPV infection. Using immunoSEQ multiplex PCR, the repertoire was profiled, and TCRdb retains in-frame clones only, with some absent. There are 15,000 to 20,000 clones in the sample, with approximately 15% held by the top ten. The specimen was blood buffy coat. These receptors were obtained from a woman between 18 and 70 years old with a cervical HPV16 infection that either progressed to CIN3+ or cleared (not recorded which).

Concerning this clone itself: From the germline J gene comes the end of the CDR3, since the read stops 3 residues before it. The V call is TRBV10-3, the J call TRBJ2-2; TRBD1 matches at 10 bases. The CDR3 is made up of 16 amino acids. Germline V gene data show CDR1 as ENHRY and CDR2 as SYGVKD. Unmatched junction bases numbered 11, after V lost 9 bases and J lost 4 bases. The CDR3 loop reads CAIQGQGGPGTGELFF. The sequenced CDR3 bases are TGTGCCATACAAGGACAGGGGGGGCCTGGCACCGGGGAG.

About this clone itself: The read ends 3 residues early relative to the CDR3; the germline J gene fills the gap. This chain links TRBV7-2 with TRBJ2-5; the match to TRBD2 covers 12 bases. This CDR3 has 15 amino acids. The ends lost 5 bases at V and 3 bases at J; junction bases unmatched: 4. Germline CDR1 SGHTA, CDR2 FQGNSA. The CDR3 reads CASSLWTSGEETQYF. CDR3 DNA (partial): TGTGCCAGCAGCCTCTGGACTAGCGGGGAAGAGACC.

Comments on this clone: The read terminates 3 residues before the CDR3 end, so the remaining end is supplied by the germline J gene. The chain links TRBV30 to TRBJ1-2; D is unclear. CDR1 GTSNPN and CDR2 SVGIG come from the germline V gene (reference sequence). This CDR3 is built from 15 residues. The CDR3: CAWSRTSRSTDTYTF. The sequenced part of the CDR3 DNA is TGTGCCTGGTCCCGGACTAGTCGAAGCACAGATACC.

In the case of this clone: The read comes to an end 3 residues before the CDR3 does, leaving the germline J gene to fill in the end. The V call is TRBV7-9, the J call TRBJ1-4; D is undetermined. The CDR3 consists of 15 residues. Germline V gene sequence: CDR1 SEHNR, CDR2 FQNEAQ (reference sequence). Trimming stripped 2 bases from V and 9 bases from J, with 16 bases between. This chain's CDR3 is CASSLSQTNLKKLFF. The sequenced CDR3 bases are TGTGCCAGCAGCTTATCCCAGACTAACTTAAAAAAA.

As concerns this clone: Read coverage stops 3 residues before the CDR3 terminus; the germline J gene supplies the remainder. The chain combines TRBV12-3 or TRBV12-4 with TRBJ2-6, with 8 bases fitting TRBD1. The junction had 4 bases not matched to a gene; V was cut back by 6 bases and J by 0 bases. This CDR3 region has 16 residues. The CDR3 bases that were read are TGTGCCAGCAGCACAGGGGGTAGCTCTGGGGCCAACGTC. Amino acid sequence: CASSTGGSSGANV. From start to end, the CDR3 is CASSTGGSSGANVLTF.

On this clone: The DNA ends 3 residues before the CDR3 does, and the rest of the CDR3 is filled in from the germline J gene. The chain employs TRBV19 and TRBJ1-1; perhaps TRBD1 as D (5 bases). V was trimmed by 1 base and J by 0 bases, leaving 12 bases between them. The CDR3 has 16 amino acids. The V gene's germline CDR1 is LNHDA and CDR2 SQIVND (reference sequence). The part of the CDR3 DNA that was read is TGTGCCAGTAGTATAGGTTTGGGGGGAATGAACACTGAA. Residues: CASSIGLGGMNTE. The full CDR3 sequence reads CASSIGLGGMNTEAFF.

A word on this clone: The read finishes 3 residues shy of the CDR3 end, and the germline J gene is used to complete it. The V gene is TRBV7-9, the J gene TRBJ1-2; D might be TRBD1 (6 bases). The CDR3 spans 13 residues. From germline, CDR1 is SEHNR and CDR2 FQNEAQ (reference sequence). CDR3 loop: CASSAPGGDDYTF. The part of the CDR3 DNA that was read is TGTGCCAGCAGCGCCCCGGGGGGCGATGAC. Full variable domain (missing parts from reference TRBV7-9 and TRBJ1-2): DTGVSQNPRHKITKRGQNVTFRCDPISEHNRLYWYRQTLGQGPEFLTYFQNEAQLEKSRLLSDRFSAERPKGSFSTLEIQRTEQGDSAMYLCASSAPGGDDYTFGSGTRLTVV.

The covered CDR3 bases are TGTGCCAGCAGTTTAATTCGGTTAGCGGGGAGTGAAAAA. Translation gives CASSLIRLAGSEK. The full-length CDR3 reads as CASSLIRLAGSEKLFF. The chain couples TRBV12-3 or TRBV12-4 to TRBJ1-4; D not resolved. The read comes to an end 3 residues before the CDR3 does, leaving the germline J gene to fill in the end. This CDR3 spans 16 amino acids. V lost 2 bases to trimming and J lost 7 bases, with 17 bases between them.

About this clone itself: Coverage ceases 3 residues before the CDR3 finishes, and the germline J gene fills in the end. The chain recombines TRBV2 with TRBJ1-2; TRBD1 aligns across 7 bases. From germline, CDR1 is SNHLY and CDR2 FYNNEI. V lost 4 bases to trimming and J lost 4 bases; unmatched junction nucleotides: 9. The CDR3 loop spans 15 amino acids. CDR3 residues: CASSASRDSLYGYTF. CDR3 DNA (partial): TGTGCCAGCAGTGCCTCCCGGGACAGCCTCTATGGC.

As regards this clone: The DNA ends 3 residues before the CDR3 does, and the rest of the CDR3 is filled in from the germline J gene. The chain uses TRBV27 and TRBJ1-6; D is undetermined. Germline V gene sequence: CDR1 MNHEY, CDR2 SMNVEV (reference sequence). Trimming pared 5 bases from V and 9 bases from J, leaving 14 bases between. The CDR3 is 14 residues long. CDR3 loop: CASSPQPRGSPLHF. The CDR3 bases that were read are TGTGCCAGCAGTCCACAACCTCGGGGTTCACCC.

Concerning this clone: The read halts 3 residues ahead of the CDR3 end, with the missing end drawn from the germline J gene. This chain uses TRBV12-3 or TRBV12-4 with TRBJ2-7; D is possibly TRBD1 (6 bases). The CDR3 contains 14 residues. Trimming took 6 bases from V and 6 from J, leaving 18 bases between them. The DNA read from the CDR3 is TGTGCCAGCAGCAGTTCGGCCCTGACAGGCGAG. It specifies CASSSSALTGE. The whole CDR3 protein reads CASSSSALTGEQYF.

Of note for this clone: The CDR3 is cut off 3 residues early in the read; its end comes from the germline J gene. This sequence joins TRBV5-1 and TRBJ2-5, with 7 bases matching TRBD1. CDR3 length: 14 amino acids. Trimming at V came to 4 bases and at J to 2 bases, leaving 5 bases not matched to a gene. CDR1 and CDR2 from the germline V gene are SGHRS and YFSETQ. The CDR3 protein is CASSPGTVQETQYF. CDR3 DNA (partial): TGCGCCAGCAGCCCGGGGACAGTACAAGAGACC. The whole variable domain, filled in from reference TRBV5-1 and TRBJ2-5, reads KAGVTQTPRYLIKTRGQQVTLSCSPISGHRSVSWYQQTPGQGLQFLFEYFSETQRNKGNFPGRFSGRQFSNSRSEMNVSTLELGDSALYLCASSPGTVQETQYFGPGTRLLVL.

Of note for this clone: Read sequence stops 3 residues before the CDR3 end, and the germline J gene provides the missing end. The gene calls are TRBV2 and TRBJ2-6; 9 positions match TRBD1. V was pared by 5 bases and J by 0 bases, with 2 bases of the junction left unmatched. Germline V gene data show CDR1 as SNHLY and CDR2 as FYNNEI. The CDR3 loop spans 16 amino acids. Incomplete CDR3 DNA: TGTGCCAGCAGTAGGGACAGGGACTCTGGGGCCAACGTC. It is translated as CASSRDRDSGANV. The CDR3 reads in full as CASSRDRDSGANVLTF.

To note about this clone: The CDR3 end is not reached by the read, which stops 3 residues before it; the germline J gene fills it in. The chain is built from TRBV20-1 and TRBJ1-1, with TRBD1 identical over 7 bases. The germline V gene has CDR1 DFQATT and CDR2 SNEGSKA (reference sequence). The CDR3 has 13 residues. CDR3 sequence: CSAREDRVSDAFF. The CDR3 DNA, read in part, is TGCAGTGCTAGAGAAGACAGGGTTTCGGAT.

To note about this clone: Read coverage stops 3 residues before the CDR3 terminus; the germline J gene supplies the remainder. This rearrangement joins TRBV7-2 to TRBJ1-5, with 8 nucleotides matching TRBD1. The CDR3 spans 15 residues. Unmatched junction bases numbered 5, after V lost 5 bases and J lost 2 bases. Germline CDR1 reads SGHTA; CDR2 reads FQGNSA. The DNA read from the CDR3 is TGTGCCAGCAGCAATGGACAGGGCGGCAATCAGCCC. Its protein is CASSNGQGGNQP. The CDR3 in full is CASSNGQGGNQPQHF. The full variable domain, with the rest looked up from reference TRBV7-2 and TRBJ1-5, is GAGVSQSPSNKVTEKGKDVELRCDPISGHTALYWYRQSLGQGLEFLIYFQGNSAPDKSGLPSDRFSAERTGGSVSTLTIQRTQQEDSAVYLCASSNGQGGNQPQHFGDGTRLSIL.

With respect to this clone: The missing CDR3 end, 3 residues past where the read stops, is filled in from the germline J gene. V and J are TRBV20-1 and TRBJ2-3; 8 bases are a match to TRBD2. Germline trimming cut 4 bases from V and 3 bases from J; bases unmatched to any gene: 6. This CDR3 spans 14 amino acids. Germline assignment: CDR1 DFQATT and CDR2 SNEGSKA (reference sequence). The sequenced CDR3 bases are TGCAGTGCTACTTTAGCGGGGCCAACAGATACG. Encoded protein: CSATLAGPTDT. The whole CDR3 region reads CSATLAGPTDTQYF.

On this clone itself: The CDR3 end falls 3 residues outside the read, so it is completed with the germline J gene. This rearrangement joins TRBV20-1 to TRBJ1-1, with TRBD1 as a possible D gene (6 bases). The CDR3 length is 12 residues. The germline CDR1 and CDR2 sequences are DFQATT and SNEGSKA (reference sequence). Trimming removed 8 bases from V and 0 bases from J, with 10 bases in between. The CDR3 DNA, read in part, is TGCAGTTTCGACAGGATGAACACTGAA. Amino acid sequence: CSFDRMNTE. In full, the CDR3 is CSFDRMNTEAFF.

CDR3 bases read: TGTGCCAGCAGCGTAGGACTAGCGGGGGGGCCTGTAACAGATACG. It translates to CASSVGLAGGPVTDT. The whole CDR3 region reads CASSVGLAGGPVTDTQYF. This sequence joins TRBV9 and TRBJ2-3; TRBD2 aligns across 14 bases. Sequencing ends 3 residues short of the CDR3 end; the germline J gene provides the rest. Germline loops: CDR1 SGDLS, CDR2 YYNGEE. This CDR3 contains 18 residues. J lost 3 bases, V lost 0 bases, and 6 bases had no gene match.

Turning to this clone: From the germline J gene comes the end of the CDR3, since the read stops 3 residues before it. The chain recombines TRBV19 with TRBJ1-5; 8 bases fit TRBD1. Germline CDR1 is LNHDA and CDR2 is SQIVND (reference sequence). V lost 6 bases and J lost 4; bases outside the gene matches: 8. The CDR3 totals 15 residues. The sequenced CDR3 bases are TGTGCCAGTAGCACGGACAGGGCTGGGAATCAGCCC. Translated: CASSTDRAGNQP. The full CDR3 sequence reads CASSTDRAGNQPQHF.

To note about this clone: The missing CDR3 end, 3 residues past where the read stops, is filled in from the germline J gene. The chain carries TRBV18 and TRBJ2-7; 7 bases line up with TRBD1. The CDR3 consists of 15 residues. Germline V lookup: CDR1 KGHSH, CDR2 LQKENI. Trimming cost V 2 bases and J 5 bases; bases outside gene matches: 9. Here the CDR3 reads CASSPFSSGGDEQYF. The sequenced CDR3 bases are TGTGCCAGCTCACCATTCTCGTCAGGGGGAGACGAG.

Note on this clone: The CDR3 end is not reached by the read, which stops 3 residues before it; the germline J gene fills it in. J is TRBJ2-2 and V is TRBV19; TRBD1 matches at 8 bases. The CDR3 spans 16 residues. V lost 2 bases, J lost 0 bases, and 2 bases stayed unmatched. Germline V lookup: CDR1 LNHDA, CDR2 SQIVND (reference sequence). The CDR3 reads CASSINRGTNTGELFF. The CDR3 DNA, read in part, is TGTGCCAGTAGTATAAACAGGGGGACGAACACCGGGGAG.

About this clone: The missing CDR3 end, 3 residues past where the read stops, is filled in from the germline J gene. The chain couples TRBV7-9 to TRBJ2-4; D not certain. There are 12 residues in the CDR3. Per the germline V gene, CDR1 is SEHNR and CDR2 is FQNEAQ (reference sequence). The sequenced CDR3 bases are TGTGCCAGCAGCCTAAATGAACAGCCT. This codes for CASSLNEQP. The whole CDR3 reads CASSLNEQPQYF.

Comments on this clone: The CDR3 extends 3 residues past the end of the read, so its final part is completed from the germline J gene. The chain carries TRBV6-1 and TRBJ2-7; TRBD1 is a possible D gene (5 bases). This CDR3 comprises 13 residues. CDR1 is MNHNS, CDR2 SASEGT, per germline. Trimming shortened V by 4 bases and J by 2 bases, and 9 bases separated the two germline ends. Here the CDR3 reads CASSVTAAYEQYF. CDR3 bases read: TGTGCCAGCAGTGTGACAGCAGCCTACGAG.

The CDR3 loop is CASFQSSYNSPLHF. CDR3 DNA (partial): TGTGCCAGCTTCCAGAGCTCCTATAATTCACCC. The V call is TRBV2, the J call TRBJ1-6; D is uncertain. The CDR3 extends 3 residues past the end of the read, so its final part is completed from the germline J gene. Germline V lookup: CDR1 SNHLY, CDR2 FYNNEI. The CDR3 totals 14 residues. V lost 8 bases and J lost 0, with 8 bases in between.

As concerns this clone: Coverage ceases 3 residues before the CDR3 finishes, and the germline J gene fills in the end. J is TRBJ2-7 and V is TRBV2; TRBD2 is a possible D gene (5 bases). The germline V and J ends were trimmed by 3 bases and 3 bases, with 9 bases remaining between them. The CDR3 extends over 13 amino acids. Germline assignment: CDR1 SNHLY and CDR2 FYNNEI. The covered CDR3 bases are TGTGCCAGCAGTGACGGGGTCCACTACGAG. The encoded protein is CASSDGVHYE. In full, the CDR3 reads CASSDGVHYEQYF.

Remarks on this clone: The CDR3 extends 3 residues past the end of the read, so its final part is completed from the germline J gene. This chain uses TRBV5-4 with TRBJ1-1; a weak D match, TRBD1 (5 bases). Per the germline V gene, CDR1 is SGHNT and CDR2 is YYREEE (reference sequence). The CDR3 has 13 residues. V was cut by 6 bases and J by 2 bases, with 11 bases left in between. Incomplete CDR3 DNA: TGTGCCAGCAAGCTAGGGGTCAACACTGAA. This encodes CASKLGVNTE. The full CDR3 protein reads CASKLGVNTEAFF. Full variable domain (missing parts from reference TRBV5-4 and TRBJ1-1): ETGVTQSPTHLIKTRGQQVTLRCSSQSGHNTVSWYQQALGQGPQFIFQYYREEENGRGNFPPRFSGLQFPNYSSELNVNALELDDSALYLCASKLGVNTEAFFGQGTRLTVV.

A note on this clone: The CDR3 is cut off 3 residues early in the read; its end comes from the germline J gene. J is TRBJ1-2 and V is TRBV18, with D unresolved. The CDR3 consists of 13 residues. Germline CDR1 reads KGHSH; CDR2 reads LQKENI. V was shortened by 3 bases and J by 4 bases, with 9 bases between the two germline ends. The CDR3 region is CASSPSDSYGYTF. The CDR3 bases that were read are TGTGCCAGCTCACCGTCCGATAGCTATGGC.